The TCR beta chain under discussion was sequenced for a study of T cells in Graves' hyperthyroidism and ophthalmopathy. From RNA transcripts, TCR beta CDR3 regions were amplified. The TCR CDR3 first-round RT-PCR relied on the HTBI primer set. MiXCR, run by TCRdb on the multiplex PCR reads, gives a single entry per CDR3 protein. The data show 550,000 to 700,000 distinct CDR3 sequences, 46% seen once. Study-level results: Model predictions of ophthalmopathy came a median approximately 6 months before onset.

The CDR3 covers 13 residues. CDR1 and CDR2 from the germline V gene are MGHDK and SYGVNS. V lost 5 bases and J lost 10, with 15 bases in between. Exclusion followed for patients with uncontrolled infection, other autoimmune disease, pregnancy or lactation. Clinical symptoms, serum thyroxine and TRAb, thyroid ultrasound and orbital computed tomography were used for the diagnoses. This clonotype was found a few times. Its cognate antigen is unknown. The TCR comes from an adult woman with Graves' disease, either hyperthyroidism or ophthalmopathy (not recorded which). The material sequenced was peripheral blood or thyroid tissue (not recorded which). The rearrangement links TRBV25-1 to TRBJ2-1; D possibly matches TRBD1 or TRBD2 (6 bases each). The CDR3 loop is CASSLRGVTEQFF. CDR3 sequence (DNA): TGTGCCAGCAGTCTTAGGGGGGTTACGGAGCAGTTCTTC.